The 20 T cell receptor beta chains reported below all come from one sample, sequenced in a study of cytomegalovirus exposure and HLA in healthy donors. Clones were read by immunoSEQ multiplex PCR, and TCRdb kept only the in-frame ones, dropping some. The repertoire holds around 400,000 clones, with around 86% as singletons. Material: PBMCs. These receptors were taken from a woman younger than 30 in good health and CMV-seronegative.

The chain carries TRBV5-1 and TRBJ2-5; D might be TRBD1 (5 bases). Germline-derived CDR1 and CDR2 are SGHRS and YFSETQ. The germline V and J ends were trimmed by 4 bases and 5 bases, with 15 bases remaining between them. The CDR3 spans 14 residues. As DNA, the CDR3 is TGCGCCAGCAGCCGCAGGGCCAGCGAGGAGACCCAGTACTTC. It yields the protein CASSRRASEETQYF.

This chain links TRBV30 with TRBJ1-5; 9 bases align to TRBD1. Germline V lookup: CDR1 GTSNPN, CDR2 SVGIG (reference sequence). V gave up 1 base and J gave up 2 bases; unmatched junction bases: 12. The CDR3 loop spans 18 amino acids. Written as DNA, the CDR3 is TGTGCCTGGAGTGAAGACAGGGGGAATGGGAGGGGCAATCAGCCCCAGCATTTT. Translating it yields CAWSEDRGNGRGNQPQHF. The whole variable domain, filled in from reference TRBV30 and TRBJ1-5, reads SQTIHQWPATLVQPVGSPLSLECTVEGTSNPNLYWYRQAAGRGLQLLFYSVGIGQISSEVPQNLSASRPQDRQFILSSKKLLLSDSGFYLCAWSEDRGNGRGNQPQHFGDGTRLSIL.

The rearrangement joins TRBV7-9 to TRBJ1-5; the match to TRBD1 covers 7 bases. This CDR3 spans 14 amino acids. V was clipped by 5 bases and J by 7 bases; unmatched bases: 8. In germline, CDR1 is SEHNR, CDR2 FQNEAQ (reference sequence). The chain's CDR3 is CASSLSVRGQPQHF. The CDR3, as DNA: TGTGCCAGCAGCCTTAGCGTCAGGGGGCAGCCCCAGCATTTT.

The CDR3: CASIRRERYNEQFF. DNA for the CDR3: TGTGCCAGCATTCGGCGGGAGCGGTACAATGAGCAGTTCTTC. The V and J genes are TRBV6-1 and TRBJ2-1, with 7 bases matching TRBD2. J was trimmed by 4 bases and V by 7 bases; bases with no gene match: 7. The CDR3 covers 14 residues. Germline CDR1 reads MNHNS; CDR2 reads SASEGT.

This rearrangement joins TRBV5-5 to TRBJ2-7, with D possibly being TRBD1 (6 bases). Germline values: CDR1 SGHKS, CDR2 YYEKEE (reference sequence). V was clipped by 3 bases and J by 5 bases, with 18 bases between them. The CDR3 length is 15 residues. DNA of the CDR3: TGTGCCAGCAGCTACTTTCCGGGACACTCGGACGAGCAGTACTTC. This encodes CASSYFPGHSDEQYF.

This chain connects TRBV25-1 to TRBJ2-2, with D possibly matching TRBD1 (6 bases). Germline V lookup: CDR1 MGHDK, CDR2 SYGVNS. The CDR3 contains 15 residues. V lost 1 base and J 5 bases, leaving 11 bases between the germline ends. This CDR3 reads CASSELNRDTGELFF. CDR3 nucleotides: TGTGCCAGCAGTGAATTAAACAGGGATACCGGGGAGCTGTTTTTT.

A single count supports this clone. The chain joins TRBV5-4 to TRBJ2-5; no firm D call. The CDR3 consists of 15 residues. V was cut by 1 base and J by 1 base, with 11 bases left in between. Germline lookup yields CDR1 SGHNT and CDR2 YYREEE (reference sequence). The CDR3 loop reads CASSLRRGGQETQYF. Here the CDR3 DNA reads TGTGCCAGCAGCTTGAGGCGCGGTGGCCAAGAGACCCAGTACTTC.

The chain joins TRBV7-9 to TRBJ1-3; 11 nucleotides line up with TRBD1. The CDR3 sequence is 16 residues long. The J segment lost 2 bases and the V segment lost 4 bases, leaving 4 bases of the junction unmatched. Germline V gene sequence: CDR1 SEHNR, CDR2 FQNEAQ (reference sequence). CDR3 amino acids: CASSSGQGATGNTIYF. The CDR3 DNA reads TGTGCCAGCAGCTCAGGACAGGGGGCAACTGGAAACACCATATATTTT.

This rearrangement joins TRBV2 to TRBJ2-2; possible D gene TRBD1, 5 bases. The V end lost 6 bases, the J end lost 2 bases, and 13 bases lay between the germline ends. Germline CDR1 reads SNHLY; CDR2 reads FYNNEI. The CDR3 length is 15 residues. CDR3 sequence reads: CASRGLAGNTGELFF. The CDR3 DNA sequence: TGTGCCAGCAGGGGGCTGGCAGGAAACACCGGGGAGCTGTTTTTT.

This clone was seen once. This chain connects TRBV7-9 to TRBJ1-2; 8 bases are shared with TRBD1. J lost 7 bases, V lost 8 bases, and 6 bases had no gene match. This CDR3 contains 12 residues. Germline V gives CDR1 SEHNR, CDR2 FQNEAQ (reference sequence). CDR3 loop: CASDRGIAGYTF. CDR3 DNA sequence: TGTGCCAGCGACAGGGGCATTGCTGGCTACACCTTC.

The rearrangement links TRBV27 to TRBJ1-5, with a possible D match to TRBD1 (6 bases). Deletions cut 6 bases from V and 11 bases from J, with 20 bases between. This CDR3 comprises 14 residues. From germline, CDR1 is MNHEY and CDR2 SMNVEV (reference sequence). CDR3 sequence reads: CASRPDRRLGAQHF. The DNA for the CDR3 is TGTGCCAGCAGACCCGACAGGCGGCTAGGAGCCCAGCATTTT.

J is TRBJ2-7 and V is TRBV27, with D maybe TRBD1 (5 bases). Trimming pared 4 bases from V and 3 bases from J, leaving 16 bases between. CDR1 MNHEY and CDR2 SMNVEV come from the germline V gene (reference sequence). This CDR3 contains 15 residues. CDR3 protein: CASSSSGYSIYEQYF. In nucleotides, the CDR3 is TGTGCCAGCAGTTCCTCAGGGTATAGCATCTACGAGCAGTACTTC.

This chain links TRBV30 with TRBJ2-3; TRBD2 aligns across 10 bases. Looked up from germline, CDR1 is GTSNPN and CDR2 is SVGIG (reference sequence). There are 17 residues in the CDR3. With V trimmed by 2 bases and J by 5 bases, 13 bases remained unmatched. The CDR3 coding sequence is TGTGCCTGGAGTAGGGAGTGGGTAGCGGGAGGACGAGATACGCAGTATTTT. This gives the protein CAWSREWVAGGRDTQYF.

The chain links TRBV2 to TRBJ2-3; a weak D match, TRBD2 (7 bases). Trimming removed 5 bases from V and 4 bases from J, with 19 bases in between. Germline CDR1 SNHLY, CDR2 FYNNEI. The CDR3 totals 16 residues. The CDR3 DNA reads TGTGCCAGCAGTTTGGCAGGGGCGAGCGGGGCAGATACGCAGTATTTT. This translates into CASSLAGASGADTQYF.

Only one count was recorded for this clone. The chain uses TRBV19 and TRBJ2-3; D might be TRBD2 (6 bases). This CDR3 has 16 amino acids. Germline V CDR1 and CDR2: LNHDA, SQIVND (reference sequence). Deletions cut 3 bases from V and 6 bases from J, with 19 bases between. CDR3 residues: CASSIGGVRTADTQYF. In nucleotides, the CDR3 is TGTGCCAGTAGTATTGGAGGGGTTCGAACGGCGGATACGCAGTATTTT.

This clone showed up just a few times. The gene calls are TRBV6-6 and TRBJ2-1; 8 positions match TRBD1. Germline V lookup: CDR1 MNHNY, CDR2 SVGAGI (reference sequence). V was clipped by 4 bases and J by 14 bases; unmatched bases: 7. This CDR3 comprises 12 residues. The CDR3 nucleotides read TGTGCCAGCAGTTCAGGGGGCCAGGATAAGTTCTTC. Its protein product is CASSSGGQDKFF.

This clone was detected only a few times. The V gene is TRBV21-1, the J gene TRBJ1-5; TRBD1, as called in the table, went unchecked against the DNA. TRBV21-1 is flagged as a pseudogene. CDR3 length: 15 amino acids. The CDR3 here is CASSTHRGLNQPQHF. In nucleotides, the CDR3 is TGTGCCAGCAGTACTCACAGGGGGCTAAATCAGCCCCAGCATTTT.

The count of this clone is one. This chain uses TRBV29-1 with TRBJ2-3; 10 bases are shared with TRBD2. After removal of 1 base from V and 6 bases from J, the junction contained 4 bases not matched to a gene. The CDR3 runs to 14 residues. The germline V gene has CDR1 SQVTM and CDR2 ANQGSEA. The CDR3 loop is CSVEGSGGRDTQYF. The CDR3 nucleotides are TGCAGCGTTGAAGGTAGCGGGGGGAGGGATACGCAGTATTTT.

This sequence joins TRBV28 and TRBJ2-1, with 14 positions matching TRBD2. Per the germline V gene, CDR1 is MDHEN and CDR2 is SYDVKM. V shed 2 bases and J 8 bases; nucleotides not matched to a gene: 14. The CDR3 is made up of 19 amino acids. This CDR3 reads CASSLSSAGTSGRRYEQFF. The DNA of the CDR3 is TGTGCCAGCAGTTTAAGTTCGGCTGGGACTAGCGGGAGACGTTATGAGCAGTTCTTC.

The chain uses TRBV18 and TRBJ1-4; 7 positions match TRBD1. The CDR3 runs to 13 residues. Per the germline V gene, CDR1 is KGHSH and CDR2 is LQKENI. V was pared by 3 bases and J by 8 bases, with 3 bases of the junction left unmatched. CDR3 protein: CASSPGQREKLFF. The CDR3 coding sequence is TGTGCCAGCTCACCGGGACAGAGGGAAAAACTGTTTTTT.